The 28 T cell receptor beta chains below come from one sample, sequenced in a study of T cells in Graves' hyperthyroidism and ophthalmopathy. TCR beta CDR3 regions were amplified from RNA transcripts. The TCR CDR3 was amplified in a first-round RT-PCR using the HTBI primer set. TCRdb reprocessed the multiplex PCR reads with MiXCR, giving one entry per CDR3 protein. This sample has hundreds of thousands of distinct CDR3 sequences, with roughly 14% found just once. The material sequenced was blood. The receptors shown here come from a woman aged 45-65 years with Graves' ophthalmopathy.

This clonotype was recorded at least ten times. The chain links TRBV11-2 to TRBJ2-3, with D hard to call. Germline V gives CDR1 SGHAT, CDR2 FQNNGV. This CDR3 spans 14 amino acids. The ends were cut back, 2 bases at V and 0 bases at J, with 6 bases in the middle. Here the CDR3 DNA reads TGTGCCAGCAGCTTAATCATAAGCACAGATACGCAGTATTTT. It codes for CASSLIISTDTQYF.

The table lists this clonotype with a few counts. This rearrangement joins TRBV27 to TRBJ2-3, with D perhaps TRBD1 (6 bases). The CDR3 is 11 residues long. Germline values: CDR1 MNHEY, CDR2 SMNVEV (reference sequence). Trimming stripped 9 bases from V and 4 bases from J, with 8 bases between. The CDR3 DNA sequence: TGTGCCAGTCCAGGGGCAGATACGCAGTATTTT. Encoded protein: CASPGADTQYF.

This clonotype has ten or more counts. The rearrangement joins TRBV7-2 to TRBJ1-2; D is possibly TRBD1 (5 bases). The CDR3 covers 14 residues. V lost 3 bases to trimming and J lost 3 bases, with 11 bases between them. CDR1 and CDR2 (germline): SGHTA, FQGNSA. DNA for the CDR3: TGTGCCAGCAGCTTGAGGGGAGGAGACTATGGCTACACCTTC. Translation gives CASSLRGGDYGYTF.

The sample holds many counts of this clonotype. V usage is TRBV11-2 and J usage is TRBJ1-4, with unresolved D. V gave up 5 bases and J gave up 8 bases, with 12 bases separating them. This CDR3 has 13 amino acids. Germline V gene lookup returns CDR1 SGHAT and CDR2 FQNNGV. The CDR3 bases are TGTGCCAGCAGCACCTCCGGTGACGAAAAACTGTTTTTT. It is translated as CASSTSGDEKLFF.

The table lists this clonotype with many counts. The V and J genes are TRBV7-2 and TRBJ2-3, with D hard to call. Germline CDR1 and CDR2: SGHTA and FQGNSA. V was clipped by 4 bases and J by 5 bases, with 7 bases between them. The CDR3 has 12 residues. The CDR3 region is CASSYQRDTQYF. CDR3 nucleotide sequence: TGTGCCAGCAGCTACCAGAGAGATACGCAGTATTTT.

This sequence joins TRBV19 and TRBJ2-1; 9 bases are a match to TRBD1. V lost 6 bases, J lost 4 bases, and 7 bases stayed unmatched. The germline gives CDR1 LNHDA, CDR2 SQIVND (reference sequence). CDR3 length: 15 residues. Here the CDR3 DNA reads TGTGCCAGTAGCAACAGGGGGCGAAGGTACAATGAGCAGTTCTTC. This translates into CASSNRGRRYNEQFF.

V gene TRBV27 combines with J gene TRBJ1-5; D unresolved. Trimming took off 5 bases at V and 0 bases at J, with 11 bases between the two ends. The CDR3 has 15 amino acids. The germline V gene encodes CDR1 MNHEY and CDR2 SMNVEV (reference sequence). In DNA form, the CDR3 reads TGTGCCAGCAGTCAAGGGTGGTATAGCAATCAGCCCCAGCATTTT. Its translation is CASSQGWYSNQPQHF.

This clonotype was counted at least ten times. CDR3 bases: TGCAGTGCTCCATCATCTTCCGGGTATAGGAACGAGCAGTACTTC. The encoded protein is CSAPSSSGYRNEQYF. The V and J genes are TRBV20-1 and TRBJ2-7; D remains unclear. Per germline, CDR1 DFQATT and CDR2 SNEGSKA (reference sequence). CDR3 length equals 15 residues. Trimming stripped 5 bases from V and 5 bases from J, with 22 bases between.

This clonotype was seen at least ten times. The J gene is TRBJ1-2, the V gene TRBV20-1; D might be TRBD1 (5 bases). The CDR3 totals 14 residues. V gave up 6 bases and J gave up 4 bases, with 18 bases separating them. CDR1 is DFQATT and CDR2 is SNEGSKA in the germline V gene (reference sequence). CDR3 bases: TGCAGTGCCCCTACCAAGGGACGGATCTATGGCTACACCTTC. It is translated as CSAPTKGRIYGYTF.

For the CDR3, the DNA is TGTGCCAGCAGTGCCGGGACAGGTTCTTATAATTCACCCCTCCACTTT. This encodes CASSAGTGSYNSPLHF. The chain combines TRBV27 with TRBJ1-6, with 8 bases that match TRBD1. The CDR3 is made up of 16 amino acids. V was pared by 5 bases and J by 4 bases, with 7 bases of the junction left unmatched. The germline gives CDR1 MNHEY, CDR2 SMNVEV (reference sequence).

This clonotype has a count of ten or more. This clone may be a read error of a much larger clone one base away. The V and J genes are TRBV24-1 and TRBJ2-7, with D possibly being TRBD1 or TRBD2 (5 bases each). Trimming stripped 5 bases from V and 4 bases from J, with 5 bases between. Germline V gene sequence: CDR1 KGHDR, CDR2 SFDVKD. The CDR3 covers 11 residues. The CDR3 nucleotides are TGTGCCACCAGTGGGGGGTACGAGCAGTACTTC. This encodes CATSGGYEQYF.

In this sample, this clonotype turned up many times. CDR3: CSARSPSGSANEQFF. As DNA, the CDR3 is TGCAGTGCCCGCAGTCCTAGCGGGAGTGCGAATGAGCAGTTCTTC. The chain carries TRBV20-1 and TRBJ2-1, with 10 positions matching TRBD2. The V gene end was trimmed by 6 bases and the J gene end by 7 bases; junction bases not matched to a gene: 12. The length of the CDR3 is 15 residues. CDR1 is DFQATT, CDR2 SNEGSKA, per germline (reference sequence).

The V and J genes are TRBV28 and TRBJ2-1; no definite D call. CDR3 length equals 13 residues. Germline CDR1 and CDR2: MDHEN and SYDVKM. Trimming shortened V by 6 bases and J by 0 bases, and 6 bases separated the two germline ends. In DNA form, the CDR3 reads TGTGCCAGCAGGGGAAGCTCCTACAATGAGCAGTTCTTC. Its translation is CASRGSSYNEQFF.

The chain joins TRBV28 to TRBJ2-1, with 11 nucleotides matching TRBD1. Germline V CDR1 and CDR2: MDHEN, SYDVKM. The CDR3 sequence is 14 residues long. The junction had 9 bases not matched to a gene; V was cut back by 7 bases and J by 10 bases. The CDR3 sequence: CASNSGQGASEQFF. CDR3 nucleotides: TGTGCCAGCAATTCCGGACAGGGGGCTAGCGAGCAGTTCTTC.

The V gene is TRBV12-3 or TRBV12-4, the J gene TRBJ2-2; D perhaps matches TRBD2 (5 bases). Trimming removed 4 bases from V and 7 bases from J, with 10 bases in between. The CDR3 runs 13 residues. CDR3: CASSSRAVGELFF. The CDR3, as DNA: TGTGCCAGCAGTTCGCGGGCGGTCGGGGAGCTGTTTTTT.

This clonotype was observed many times. V and J are TRBV12-3 or TRBV12-4 and TRBJ2-1; 10 nucleotides agree with TRBD2. The CDR3 sequence is 16 residues long. J was trimmed by 4 bases and V by 3 bases; bases with no gene match: 6. In DNA form, the CDR3 reads TGTGCCAGCAGTTTTTACCGGACTAGCGGTTACAATGAGCAGTTCTTC. Translated, it gives CASSFYRTSGYNEQFF.

This clonotype has at least ten counts. J is TRBJ1-2 and V is TRBV5-6; D is ambiguous. Deletions cut 4 bases from V and 0 bases from J, with 10 bases between. CDR1 SGHDT and CDR2 YYEEEE come from the germline V gene. The CDR3 extends over 14 amino acids. CDR3 region: CASSHISANYGYTF. The CDR3 DNA sequence: TGTGCCAGCAGCCATATTTCGGCTAACTATGGCTACACCTTC.

This clonotype was observed a few times. This chain connects TRBV3-1 to TRBJ2-7; 9 positions agree with TRBD1. This CDR3 has 16 residues. Germline V gene data show CDR1 as LGHDT and CDR2 as YNNKEL (reference sequence). V shed 4 bases, J shed 1 base, and the junction held 8 bases outside the gene matches. The CDR3 sequence is CASSPQPGQGSYEQYF. CDR3 in DNA: TGTGCCAGCAGCCCTCAACCGGGACAGGGATCCTACGAGCAGTACTTC.

The gene calls are TRBV4-3 and TRBJ2-3; 9 nucleotides match TRBD2. CDR3 length: 18 residues. The V and J ends lost 0 bases and 11 bases, in that order; junction bases with no gene match: 18. The germline gives CDR1 LGHNA, CDR2 YSLEER. The CDR3 nucleotides are TGCGCCAGCAGCCAAGATCGAGGGGCTAGCGGGACCCTGGGAGGGCAGTATTTT. Translation gives CASSQDRGASGTLGGQYF.

This chain uses TRBV19 with TRBJ2-1, with TRBD2 as a possible D gene (6 bases). Per the germline V gene, CDR1 is LNHDA and CDR2 is SQIVND (reference sequence). This CDR3 region has 13 residues. V shed 7 bases and J shed 4 bases, with 11 bases lying between them. The CDR3 protein is CASTEGLYNEQFF. The CDR3 nucleotides read TGTGCCAGTACCGAGGGACTTTACAATGAGCAGTTCTTC.

The gene calls are TRBV4-3 and TRBJ2-1, with 11 bases that match TRBD2. CDR1 and CDR2 (germline): LGHNA, YSLEER. The junction had 12 bases not matched to a gene; V was cut back by 0 bases and J by 8 bases. This CDR3 has 18 amino acids. The CDR3 region has the DNA TGCGCCAGCAGCCAAGATTCCATCGGGTTAGCGGGAGGGTATGAGCAGTTCTTC. Translating gives CASSQDSIGLAGGYEQFF.

This clonotype was observed at least ten times. The chain has TRBV3-1 and TRBJ1-1, with D perhaps TRBD1 (5 bases). The germline V gene has CDR1 LGHDT and CDR2 YNNKEL (reference sequence). The V gene lost 1 base and the J gene lost 5 bases, with 14 bases spanning the gap. This CDR3 has 15 residues. The CDR3 protein is CASSQGFRVMTEAFF. CDR3 bases: TGTGCCAGCAGCCAAGGTTTCAGGGTGATGACTGAAGCTTTCTTT.

This clonotype appeared many times. The CDR3 spells CASSLSFAYSYNEQFF. CDR3 sequence (DNA): TGTGCCAGCAGCTTATCTTTTGCGTATTCCTACAATGAGCAGTTCTTC. The V call is TRBV7-3, the J call TRBJ2-1, with D unclear. V was shortened by 2 bases and J by 1 base, with 12 bases between the two germline ends. CDR1 is SGHTA and CDR2 is FQGTGA in the germline V gene. The CDR3 contains 16 residues.

Ten or more counts support this clonotype. The chain employs TRBV6-2 or TRBV6-3 and TRBJ2-1, with 7 positions matching TRBD2. The CDR3 extends over 16 amino acids. Germline V gene sequence: CDR1 MNHEY, CDR2 SVGEGT. V trimming: 6 bases; J trimming: 0 bases; junction bases outside the gene matches: 8. The CDR3 reads CASRVFSGPSYNEQFF. The CDR3 region has the DNA TGTGCCAGCAGGGTCTTTAGCGGGCCCTCCTACAATGAGCAGTTCTTC.

This clonotype was found many times. The chain joins TRBV6-2 or TRBV6-3 to TRBJ2-7, with 7 bases identical to TRBD1. This CDR3 is built from 11 residues. CDR1 and CDR2 from the germline V gene are MNHEY and SVGEGT. V was pared by 9 bases and J by 7 bases, with 6 bases of the junction left unmatched. Here the CDR3 reads CASSDRAEQYF. DNA for the CDR3: TGTGCCAGTAGTGACAGGGCGGAGCAGTACTTC.

In regard to this clonotype: A junction boundary mismatches the germline segment, possibly from a read error. The CDR3 sequence is CSGEDRGSTEAFF. The CDR3 nucleotides read TGCAGCGGTGAAGACAGGGGTAGCACTGAAGCTTTCTTT. This chain connects TRBV29-1 to TRBJ1-1; 8 bases agree with TRBD1. The CDR3 covers 13 residues. CDR1 SQVTM and CDR2 ANQGSEA come from the germline V gene.

This clonotype showed up many times. The chain couples TRBV7-2 to TRBJ2-7; no clear D gene. The CDR3 runs to 12 residues. Per germline, CDR1 SGHTA and CDR2 FQGNSA. V was pared by 4 bases and J by 2 bases, with 6 bases between. CDR3 in amino acids: CASSYRAYEQYF. CDR3 nucleotides: TGTGCCAGCAGCTATAGGGCCTACGAGCAGTACTTC. The full variable domain, with the rest looked up from reference TRBV7-2 and TRBJ2-7, is GAGVSQSPSNKVTEKGKDVELRCDPISGHTALYWYRQSLGQGLEFLIYFQGNSAPDKSGLPSDRFSAERTGGSVSTLTIQRTQQEDSAVYLCASSYRAYEQYFGPGTRLTVT.

The V and J genes are TRBV19 and TRBJ2-1, with TRBD2 matching 10 bases. The V segment lost 4 bases and the J segment 10 bases; nucleotides outside the gene matches: 10. Germline CDR1 is LNHDA and CDR2 is SQIVND (reference sequence). The CDR3 has 15 residues. For the CDR3, the DNA is TGTGCCAGTAGTAAAAAAGCGGGAGGGCCTTTCGAGCAGTTCTTC. This sequence encodes CASSKKAGGPFEQFF.